The 27 T cell receptor beta chains given below trace back to one sample, sequenced in a study of CXCR3-negative and CXCR3-positive naive CD8 T cells. Researchers prepared the TRB cDNA libraries using 5' RACE with UMI labels. Reanalyzing the 5' RACE reads, TCRdb keeps one entry per CDR3 protein, without DNA. The table lists approximately 58,000 distinct CDR3 sequences. Sequenced sample: naive CXCR3- CD8+ T cells from blood. Specified subset: CD45RO-CCR7+CD27+CD95- naive CD8+ T cells lacking CXCR3 (TNR3-). Source of these receptors: a human donor in good health. Some clones in this sample may be carry-over from other donors' samples.

This sequence joins TRBV28 and TRBJ2-1; there is no DNA to check the TCRdb D call of TRBD2. CDR1 MDHEN and CDR2 SYDVKM come from the germline V gene. The CDR3 consists of 13 residues. The CDR3 spells CAGGGGSHNEQFF.

The chain recombines TRBV2 with TRBJ1-5; without DNA, the TCRdb call of TRBD1 cannot be checked. CDR1 and CDR2 from the germline V gene are SNHLY and FYNNEI. This CDR3 comprises 15 residues. The CDR3 loop reads CASRHYGTLSQPQHF.

The CDR3 spells CASSVGLRNEQFF. The V gene is TRBV7-3, the J gene TRBJ2-1; TCRdb returns TRBD2, unconfirmable since there is no DNA. This CDR3 comprises 13 residues. Germline V gene data show CDR1 as SGHTA and CDR2 as FQGTGA.

The rearrangement links TRBV4-3 to TRBJ2-1; without DNA, the TCRdb call of TRBD1 cannot be checked. CDR1 and CDR2 (germline): LGHNA, YSLEER. The CDR3 runs 15 residues. CDR3 in amino acids: CASSQEAFKGNEQFF.

The V gene is TRBV12-3 or TRBV12-4, the J gene TRBJ2-3; TCRdb's assignment of TRBD2 cannot be checked, as there is no DNA. The CDR3 extends over 14 amino acids. The CDR3 here is CASSLLGGTDTQYF.

The V and J genes are TRBV6-6 and TRBJ2-7; TCRdb proposes TRBD1, but this gene call is untestable without DNA. Germline CDR1 is MNHNY and CDR2 is SVGAGI (reference sequence). This CDR3 region has 16 residues. The CDR3 loop reads CASSYLAGTGSYEQYF.

The rearrangement links TRBV27 to TRBJ1-2. This CDR3 comprises 13 residues. CDR1 and CDR2 from the germline V gene are MNHEY and SMNVEV (reference sequence). This chain's CDR3 is CASSNSRLYGYTF.

The rearrangement joins TRBV11-2 to TRBJ2-6; there is no DNA to check the TCRdb D call of TRBD1. The CDR3 is 16 amino acids. Germline-derived CDR1 and CDR2 are SGHAT and FQNNGV. The CDR3 reads CASRKGTNSGANVLTF.

The chain couples TRBV5-1 to TRBJ2-7; as DNA is missing, the TRBD1 call by TCRdb cannot be tested. The CDR3 contains 15 residues. The germline gives CDR1 SGHRS, CDR2 YFSETQ. CDR3 in amino acids: CASGKDTYLTYEQYF.

The chain recombines TRBV29-1 with TRBJ2-7. From germline, CDR1 is SQVTM and CDR2 ANQGSEA. The CDR3 consists of 13 residues. This CDR3 reads CSVETEISYEQYF.

J is TRBJ2-1 and V is TRBV5-5; TCRdb outputs TRBD1, but without DNA this stays unchecked. Germline V lookup: CDR1 SGHKS, CDR2 YYEKEE (reference sequence). The CDR3 extends over 16 amino acids. The CDR3 sequence: CASSPTGGLYVNEQFF.

The chain is built from TRBV11-2 and TRBJ2-7. Germline V CDR1 and CDR2: SGHAT, FQNNGV. This CDR3 contains 13 residues. The CDR3 reads CASSLVYSYEQYF.

The V gene is TRBV12-3 or TRBV12-4, the J gene TRBJ2-7; TCRdb selects TRBD1, and the lack of DNA leaves this call unchecked. The CDR3 has 13 amino acids. The CDR3 protein is CASAPGQGYEQYF.

The V gene is TRBV7-2, the J gene TRBJ2-7; TCRdb designates TRBD2, a call that cannot be tested without DNA. Germline CDR1 SGHTA, CDR2 FQGNSA. CDR3 length: 14 amino acids. The CDR3 sequence: CASRGGLASYEQYF.

This chain joins TRBV29-1 and TRBJ2-2; TCRdb lists TRBD1, though no DNA is available to test this call. In germline, CDR1 is SQVTM, CDR2 ANQGSEA. The CDR3 contains 16 residues. CDR3 sequence reads: CIALPSGTGKAGELFF.

This chain joins TRBV7-6 and TRBJ2-5. This CDR3 has 16 residues. CDR1 and CDR2 (germline): SGHVS, FNYEAQ. This CDR3 is CASSFGQVGVQETQYF.

This chain links TRBV29-1 with TRBJ2-1; TCRdb designates TRBD1, a call that cannot be tested without DNA. The CDR3 extends over 16 amino acids. Germline V gives CDR1 SQVTM, CDR2 ANQGSEA. The CDR3 region is CSVEGIGTGQINEQFF.

The rearrangement links TRBV2 to TRBJ2-7; TCRdb names TRBD1, which stays unverified in the absence of DNA. The germline CDR1 and CDR2 sequences are SNHLY and FYNNEI. The CDR3 contains 18 residues. CDR3 sequence: CASSEAYPGGGNSYEQYF.

V usage is TRBV6-1 and J usage is TRBJ1-5. This CDR3 spans 12 amino acids. Per germline, CDR1 MNHNS and CDR2 SASEGT. The CDR3 loop is CASSEGSSPQHF.

The chain employs TRBV27 and TRBJ2-1; TCRdb's assignment of TRBD1 cannot be checked, as there is no DNA. CDR1 MNHEY and CDR2 SMNVEV come from the germline V gene (reference sequence). CDR3 size: 14 residues. This CDR3 is CASSPQGPYNEQFF.

The chain uses TRBV29-1 and TRBJ2-1; TCRdb gives TRBD1 as the D gene, but with no DNA this cannot be confirmed. The CDR3 contains 13 residues. The germline V gene encodes CDR1 SQVTM and CDR2 ANQGSEA. CDR3 region: CSVDGGTARTQFF.

J is TRBJ2-5 and V is TRBV7-2. The CDR3 extends over 15 amino acids. Germline CDR1 is SGHTA and CDR2 is FQGNSA. CDR3: CASSLWVGVSETQYF.

The chain joins TRBV12-3 or TRBV12-4 to TRBJ1-2. The CDR3 extends over 14 amino acids. CDR3 loop: CASRSAGGKGYYTF.

Here the CDR3 reads CTSSLSDRARDGYTF. The chain uses TRBV27 and TRBJ1-2; TCRdb designates TRBD1, a call that cannot be tested without DNA. The germline gives CDR1 MNHEY, CDR2 SMNVEV (reference sequence). The CDR3 covers 15 residues.

The chain carries TRBV7-9 and TRBJ2-7. CDR3 length equals 13 residues. CDR1 is SEHNR, CDR2 FQNEAQ, per germline (reference sequence). The CDR3: CASSSQTDYEQYF.

The CDR3 here is CSAPELIAKNIQYF. The V call is TRBV20-1, the J call TRBJ2-4. This CDR3 contains 14 residues. Germline V gives CDR1 DFQATT, CDR2 SNEGSKA (reference sequence).

This CDR3 is CASSFESYEQYF. The chain combines TRBV5-1 with TRBJ2-7. Germline values: CDR1 SGHRS, CDR2 YFSETQ. This CDR3 spans 12 amino acids.